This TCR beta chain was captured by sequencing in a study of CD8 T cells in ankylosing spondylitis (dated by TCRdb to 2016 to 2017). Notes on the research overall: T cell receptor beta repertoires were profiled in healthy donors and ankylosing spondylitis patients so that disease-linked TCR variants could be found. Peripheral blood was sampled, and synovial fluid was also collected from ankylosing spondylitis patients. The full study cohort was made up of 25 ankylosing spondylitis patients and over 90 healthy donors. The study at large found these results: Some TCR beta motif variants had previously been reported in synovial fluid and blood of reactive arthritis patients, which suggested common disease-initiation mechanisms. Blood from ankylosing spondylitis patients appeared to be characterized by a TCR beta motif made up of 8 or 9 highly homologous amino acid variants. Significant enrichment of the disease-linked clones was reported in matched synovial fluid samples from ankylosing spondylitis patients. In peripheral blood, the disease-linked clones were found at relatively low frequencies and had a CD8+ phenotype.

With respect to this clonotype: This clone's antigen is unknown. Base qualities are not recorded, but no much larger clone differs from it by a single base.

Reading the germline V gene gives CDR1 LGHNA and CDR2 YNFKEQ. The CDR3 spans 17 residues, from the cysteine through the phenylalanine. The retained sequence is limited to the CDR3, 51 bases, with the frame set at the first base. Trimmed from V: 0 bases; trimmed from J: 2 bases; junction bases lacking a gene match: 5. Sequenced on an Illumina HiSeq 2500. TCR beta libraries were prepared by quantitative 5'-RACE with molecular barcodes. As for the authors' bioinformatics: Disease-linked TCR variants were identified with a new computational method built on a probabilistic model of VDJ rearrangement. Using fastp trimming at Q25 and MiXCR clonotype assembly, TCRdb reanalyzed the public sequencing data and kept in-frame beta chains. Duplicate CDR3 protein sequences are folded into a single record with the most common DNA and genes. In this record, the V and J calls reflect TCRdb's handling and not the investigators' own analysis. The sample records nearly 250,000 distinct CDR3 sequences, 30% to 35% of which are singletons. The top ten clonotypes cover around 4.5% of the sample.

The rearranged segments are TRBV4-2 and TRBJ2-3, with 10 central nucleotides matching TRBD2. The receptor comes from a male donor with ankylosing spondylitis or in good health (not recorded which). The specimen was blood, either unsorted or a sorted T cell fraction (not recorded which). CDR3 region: CASSQEWTSGNTDTQYF. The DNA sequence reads TGTGCCAGCAGCCAAGAGTGGACTAGCGGAAACACAGATACGCAGTATTTT.